The 8 T cell receptor beta chains presented below share a single source sample, sequenced in a study of molecular identifiers for immune sequencing clone quantification. TCRdb ran MiXCR on the PCR reads and lists one entry per CDR3 protein. Of 490,000 or so distinct CDR3 sequences in the sample, about 25% were seen once. The material sequenced was naive CD8+ T cells from blood, with Jurkat cell RNA spiked in. Subset reported: FACS-sorted CD8+CD4-CCR7+CD45RA+ naive T cells. The source is a human donor in good health. Some libraries in this study had Jurkat cell RNA spiked in.

The genes are TRBV6-2 or TRBV6-3 and TRBJ1-1, with D uncertain. The CDR3 consists of 14 residues. The germline V gene encodes CDR1 MNHEY and CDR2 SVGEGT. With 3 bases removed from V and 0 bases from J, the gap between germline ends came to 8 bases. The CDR3 DNA reads as TGTGCCAGCAGTTATTTGGCAATGAACACTGAAGCTTTCTTT. Translated, it gives CASSYLAMNTEAFF.

This clonotype is a singleton in its sample. The chain employs TRBV6-4 and TRBJ2-5; TRBD2 aligns across 7 bases. Trimming removed 10 bases from V and 5 bases from J; junction bases left unmatched: 16. The CDR3 loop spans 15 amino acids. Germline-derived CDR1 and CDR2 are MRHNA and SNTAGT. CDR3 sequence: CATEAAPRGGETQYF. The CDR3 bases are TGTGCCACCGAAGCAGCGCCAAGGGGAGGGGAGACCCAGTACTTC.

This clonotype was picked up a small number of times. The chain is built from TRBV27 and TRBJ1-6, with D possibly matching TRBD1 (6 bases). Trimming pared 3 bases from V and 1 base from J, leaving 10 bases between. The CDR3 is made up of 16 amino acids. Germline assignment: CDR1 MNHEY and CDR2 SMNVEV (reference sequence). CDR3: CASSLSRGSYNSPLHF. The CDR3 DNA reads as TGTGCCAGCAGTTTGAGCAGGGGTTCCTATAATTCACCCCTCCACTTT.

The rearrangement joins TRBV6-2 or TRBV6-3 to TRBJ1-1; the match to TRBD1 covers 9 bases. Germline CDR1 reads MNHEY; CDR2 reads SVGEGT. Trimming took 6 bases from V and 1 from J; bases not matched to a gene: 9. The CDR3 contains 16 residues. The CDR3 loop is CASSPRPGQGNTEAFF. CDR3 DNA: TGTGCCAGCAGCCCCCGCCCGGGACAGGGGAACACTGAAGCTTTCTTT.

This clonotype has more than one count but fewer than ten. The V and J genes are TRBV27 and TRBJ1-1; TRBD1 matches 8 bases. Germline V lookup: CDR1 MNHEY, CDR2 SMNVEV (reference sequence). J lost 7 bases, V lost 3 bases, and 4 bases had no gene match. The CDR3 runs 13 residues. The CDR3 sequence is CASSFQGALEAFF. CDR3 nucleotide sequence: TGTGCCAGCAGTTTCCAGGGGGCACTTGAAGCTTTCTTT.

This clonotype was observed at least ten times. The V call is TRBV14, the J call TRBJ2-7; no reliable D call. This CDR3 has 15 amino acids. CDR1 and CDR2 from the germline V gene are SGHDN and FVKESK. V dropped 2 bases and J dropped 0 bases, with 11 bases sitting between them. Here the CDR3 reads CASSQYGRHSYEQYF. CDR3 bases: TGTGCCAGCAGCCAATATGGTCGGCACTCCTACGAGCAGTACTTC. Variable domain in full (rest from reference TRBV14 and TRBJ2-7): EAGVTQFPSHSVIEKGQTVTLRCDPISGHDNLYWYRRVMGKEIKFLLHFVKESKQDESGMPNNRFLAERTGGTYSTLKVQPAELEDSGVYFCASSQYGRHSYEQYFGPGTRLTVT.

For this clonotype: A junction boundary mismatches the germline segment, possibly from a read error. For the CDR3, the DNA is TGTGCCAGTAGCCGGGGGACAGGAGCCAATCCGCCCCAGCATTTT. This translates into CASSRGTGANPPQHF. This chain uses TRBV19 with TRBJ1-5; 8 nucleotides agree with TRBD1. Germline-derived CDR1 and CDR2 are LNHDA and SQIVND (reference sequence). CDR3 length: 15 amino acids.

This chain joins TRBV4-1 and TRBJ2-2; unclear D gene. V lost 0 bases, J lost 4 bases, and 6 bases lay in between. Germline V gene sequence: CDR1 MGHRA, CDR2 YSYEKL. There are 14 residues in the CDR3. The CDR3 spells CASSQDSSTGELFF. CDR3 coding DNA: TGCGCCAGCAGCCAAGATAGCAGCACCGGGGAGCTGTTTTTT.